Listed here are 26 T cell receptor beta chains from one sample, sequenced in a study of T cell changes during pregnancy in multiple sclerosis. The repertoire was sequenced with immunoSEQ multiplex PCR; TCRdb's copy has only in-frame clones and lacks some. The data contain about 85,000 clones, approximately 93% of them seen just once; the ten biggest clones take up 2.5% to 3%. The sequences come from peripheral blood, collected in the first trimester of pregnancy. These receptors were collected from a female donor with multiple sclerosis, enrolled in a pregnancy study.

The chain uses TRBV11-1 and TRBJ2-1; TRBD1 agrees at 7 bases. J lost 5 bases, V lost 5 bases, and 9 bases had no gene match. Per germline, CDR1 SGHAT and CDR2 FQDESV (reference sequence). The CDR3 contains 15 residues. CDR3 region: CASSAGTVLHNEQFF. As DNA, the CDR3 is TGTGCCAGCAGCGCCGGGACAGTCTTACACAATGAGCAGTTCTTC.

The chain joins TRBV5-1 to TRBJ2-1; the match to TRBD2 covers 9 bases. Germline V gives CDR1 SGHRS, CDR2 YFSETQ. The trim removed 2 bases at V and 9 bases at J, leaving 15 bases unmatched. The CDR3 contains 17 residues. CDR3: CASSLTLAGPPFGEQFF. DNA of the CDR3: TGCGCCAGCAGCTTAACGCTAGCGGGGCCCCCATTTGGTGAGCAGTTCTTC.

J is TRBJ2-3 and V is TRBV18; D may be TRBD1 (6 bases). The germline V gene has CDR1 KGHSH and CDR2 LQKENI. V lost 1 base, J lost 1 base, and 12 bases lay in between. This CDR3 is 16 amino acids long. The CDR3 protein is CASSPRGPAGTDTQYF. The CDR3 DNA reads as TGTGCCAGCTCACCACGGGGGCCAGCCGGCACAGATACGCAGTATTTT.

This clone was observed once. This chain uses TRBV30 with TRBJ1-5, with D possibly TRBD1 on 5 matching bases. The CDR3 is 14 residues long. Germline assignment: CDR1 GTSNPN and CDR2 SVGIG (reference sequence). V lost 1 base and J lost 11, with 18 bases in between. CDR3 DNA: TGTGCCTGGAGTGGGGGACTCGTCGATGGGGCCCAGCATTTT. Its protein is CAWSGGLVDGAQHF.

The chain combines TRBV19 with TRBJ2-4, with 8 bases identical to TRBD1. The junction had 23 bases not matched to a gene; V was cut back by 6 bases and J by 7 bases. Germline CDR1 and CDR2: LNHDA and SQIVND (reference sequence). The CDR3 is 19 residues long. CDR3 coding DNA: TGTGCCAGTAGCCTTCGGACAGGGATTAGTCTCGGGTCCACGAACATTCAGTACTTC. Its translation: CASSLRTGISLGSTNIQYF.

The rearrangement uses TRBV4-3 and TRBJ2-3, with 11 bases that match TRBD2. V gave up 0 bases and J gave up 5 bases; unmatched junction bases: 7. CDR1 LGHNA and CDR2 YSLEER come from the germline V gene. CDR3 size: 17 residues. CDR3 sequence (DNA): TGCGCCAGCAGCCAAGAGGTAGCGGGGGGGCTGGGAGATACGCAGTATTTT. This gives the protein CASSQEVAGGLGDTQYF.

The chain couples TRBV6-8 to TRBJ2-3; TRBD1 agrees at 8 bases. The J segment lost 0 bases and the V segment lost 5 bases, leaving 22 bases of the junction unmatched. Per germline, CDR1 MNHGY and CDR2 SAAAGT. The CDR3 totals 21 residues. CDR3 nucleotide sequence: TGTGCCAGCAGTCAAACTCCCATACGACAGGGGAACTCCACTAGCACAGATACGCAGTATTTT. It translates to CASSQTPIRQGNSTSTDTQYF.

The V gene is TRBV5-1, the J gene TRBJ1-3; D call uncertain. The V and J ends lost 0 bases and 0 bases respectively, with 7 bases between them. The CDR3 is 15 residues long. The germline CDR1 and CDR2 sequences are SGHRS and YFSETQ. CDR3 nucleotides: TGCGCCAGCAGCTTGGCACAGAGCTCTGGAAACACCATATATTTT. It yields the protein CASSLAQSSGNTIYF. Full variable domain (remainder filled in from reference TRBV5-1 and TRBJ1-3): KAGVTQTPRYLIKTRGQQVTLSCSPISGHRSVSWYQQTPGQGLQFLFEYFSETQRNKGNFPGRFSGRQFSNSRSEMNVSTLELGDSALYLCASSLAQSSGNTIYFGEGSWLTVV.

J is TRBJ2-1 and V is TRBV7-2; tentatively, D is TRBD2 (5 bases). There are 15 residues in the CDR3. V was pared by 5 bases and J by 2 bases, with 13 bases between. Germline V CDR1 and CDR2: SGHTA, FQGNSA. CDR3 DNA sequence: TGTGCCAGCAGCGCCCCCGGGATCACCTACAATGAGCAGTTCTTC. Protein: CASSAPGITYNEQFF.

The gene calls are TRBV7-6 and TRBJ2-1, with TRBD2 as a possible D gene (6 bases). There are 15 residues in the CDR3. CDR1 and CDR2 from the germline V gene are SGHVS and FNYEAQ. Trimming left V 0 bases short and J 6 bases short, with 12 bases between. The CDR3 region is CASSLAGDWVNEQFF. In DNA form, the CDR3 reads TGTGCCAGCAGCTTAGCAGGGGACTGGGTCAATGAGCAGTTCTTC. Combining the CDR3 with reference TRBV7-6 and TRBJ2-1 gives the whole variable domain GAGVSQSPRYKVTKRGQDVALRCDPISGHVSLYWYRQALGQGPEFLTYFNYEAQQDKSGLPNDRFSAERPEGSISTLTIQRTEQRDSAMYRCASSLAGDWVNEQFFGPGTRLTVL.

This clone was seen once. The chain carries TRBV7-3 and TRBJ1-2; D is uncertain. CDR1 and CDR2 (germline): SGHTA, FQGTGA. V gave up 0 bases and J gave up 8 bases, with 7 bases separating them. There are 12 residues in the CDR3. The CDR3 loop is CASSLTGEGYTF. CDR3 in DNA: TGTGCCAGCAGCTTAACCGGGGAAGGCTACACCTTC.

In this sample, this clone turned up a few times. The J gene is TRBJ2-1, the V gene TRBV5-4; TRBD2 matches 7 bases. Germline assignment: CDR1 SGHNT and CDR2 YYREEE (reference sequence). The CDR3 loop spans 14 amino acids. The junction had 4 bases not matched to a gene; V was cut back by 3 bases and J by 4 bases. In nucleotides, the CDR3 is TGTGCCAGCAGCTCAGCGGGATTATACAATGAGCAGTTCTTC. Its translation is CASSSAGLYNEQFF.

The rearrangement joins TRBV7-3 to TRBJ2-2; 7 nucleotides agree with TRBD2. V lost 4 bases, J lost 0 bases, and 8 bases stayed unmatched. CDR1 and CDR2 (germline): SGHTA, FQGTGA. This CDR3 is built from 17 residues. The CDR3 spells CASSSGRGDANTGELFF. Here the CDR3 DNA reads TGTGCCAGCAGCTCCGGTCGGGGGGACGCGAACACCGGGGAGCTGTTTTTT.

The CDR3 coding sequence is TGTGCCTGGAGTGGGTCGACTAGCAGCACAGATACGCAGTATTTT. This translates into CAWSGSTSSTDTQYF. This chain links TRBV30 with TRBJ2-3; 7 bases match TRBD2. The V gene's germline CDR1 is GTSNPN and CDR2 SVGIG (reference sequence). The CDR3 contains 15 residues. V shed 1 base and J 0 bases; nucleotides not matched to a gene: 4.

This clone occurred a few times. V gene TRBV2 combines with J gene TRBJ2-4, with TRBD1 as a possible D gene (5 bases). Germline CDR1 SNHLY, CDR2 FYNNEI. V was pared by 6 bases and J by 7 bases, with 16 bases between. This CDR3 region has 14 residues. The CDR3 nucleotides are TGTGCCAGCAGCGCCGGAAGGGGTAGCAACATTCAGTACTTC. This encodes CASSAGRGSNIQYF.

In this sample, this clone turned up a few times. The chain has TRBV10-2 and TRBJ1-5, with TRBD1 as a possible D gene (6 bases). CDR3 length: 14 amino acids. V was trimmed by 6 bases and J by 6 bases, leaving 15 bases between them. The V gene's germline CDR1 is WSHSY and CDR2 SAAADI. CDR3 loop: CASRETGAAQPQHF. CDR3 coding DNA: TGCGCCAGCAGAGAGACAGGTGCGGCTCAGCCCCAGCATTTT.

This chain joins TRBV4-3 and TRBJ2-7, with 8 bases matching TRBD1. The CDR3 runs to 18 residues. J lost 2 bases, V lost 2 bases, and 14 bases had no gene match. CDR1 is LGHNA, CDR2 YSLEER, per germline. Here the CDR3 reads CASSQQTTGTGDTYEQYF. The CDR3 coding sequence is TGCGCCAGCAGCCAACAGACAACCGGGACAGGCGACACCTACGAGCAGTACTTC.

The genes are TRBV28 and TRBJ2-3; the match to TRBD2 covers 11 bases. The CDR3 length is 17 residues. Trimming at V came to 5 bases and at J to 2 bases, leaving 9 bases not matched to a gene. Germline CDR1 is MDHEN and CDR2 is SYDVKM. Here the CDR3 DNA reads TGTGCCAGCAGTCCGACAACGACTAGCGGGATCACAGATACGCAGTATTTT. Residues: CASSPTTTSGITDTQYF. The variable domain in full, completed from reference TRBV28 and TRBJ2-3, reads DVKVTQSSRYLVKRTGEKVFLECVQDMDHENMFWYRQDPGLGLRLIYFSYDVKMKEKGDIPEGYSVSREKKERFSLILESASTNQTSMYLCASSPTTTSGITDTQYFGPGTRLTVL.

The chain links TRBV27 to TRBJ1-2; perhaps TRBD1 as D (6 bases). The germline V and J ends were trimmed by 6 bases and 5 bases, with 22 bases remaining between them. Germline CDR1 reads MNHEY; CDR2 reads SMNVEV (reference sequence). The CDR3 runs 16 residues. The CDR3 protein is CASRSYGAGEKYGYTF. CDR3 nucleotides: TGTGCCAGCAGGTCATATGGGGCAGGGGAAAAGTATGGCTACACCTTC.

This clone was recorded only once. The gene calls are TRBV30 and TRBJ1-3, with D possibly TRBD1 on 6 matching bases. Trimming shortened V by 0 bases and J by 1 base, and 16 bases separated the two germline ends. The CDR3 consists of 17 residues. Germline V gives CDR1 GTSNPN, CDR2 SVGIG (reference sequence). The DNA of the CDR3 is TGTGCCTGGAGTGTAAACGGCAGGGGTTCTTCTGGAAACACCATATATTTT. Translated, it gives CAWSVNGRGSSGNTIYF.

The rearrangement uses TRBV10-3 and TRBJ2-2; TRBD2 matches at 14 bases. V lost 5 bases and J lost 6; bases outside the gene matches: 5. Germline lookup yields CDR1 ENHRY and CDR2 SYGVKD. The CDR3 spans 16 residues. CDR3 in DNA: TGTGCCATCAGTCCCGGACTAGCGGGAGGTCCCGGGGAGCTGTTTTTT. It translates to CAISPGLAGGPGELFF.

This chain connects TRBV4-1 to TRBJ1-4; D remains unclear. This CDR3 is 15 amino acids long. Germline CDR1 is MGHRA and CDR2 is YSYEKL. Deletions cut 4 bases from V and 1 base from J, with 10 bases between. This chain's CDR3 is CASSLVLRTNEKLFF. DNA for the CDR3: TGCGCCAGCAGCCTAGTGCTTCGAACTAATGAAAAACTGTTTTTT.

The CDR3 is CASSLYGTGASYYGYTF. CDR3 DNA: TGTGCCAGCAGTTTATACGGGACAGGGGCCTCCTACTATGGCTACACCTTC. The chain joins TRBV28 to TRBJ1-2, with 10 nucleotides matching TRBD1. V dropped 1 base and J dropped 3; count of bases not matched to a gene: 8. Germline loops: CDR1 MDHEN, CDR2 SYDVKM. CDR3 length: 17 residues.

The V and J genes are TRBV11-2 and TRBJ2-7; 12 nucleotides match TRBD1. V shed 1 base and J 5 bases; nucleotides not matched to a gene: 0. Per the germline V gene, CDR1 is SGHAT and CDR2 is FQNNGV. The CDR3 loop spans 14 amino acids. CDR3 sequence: CASSLGDRGHEQYF. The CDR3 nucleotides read TGTGCCAGCAGCTTAGGGGACAGGGGGCACGAGCAGTACTTC.

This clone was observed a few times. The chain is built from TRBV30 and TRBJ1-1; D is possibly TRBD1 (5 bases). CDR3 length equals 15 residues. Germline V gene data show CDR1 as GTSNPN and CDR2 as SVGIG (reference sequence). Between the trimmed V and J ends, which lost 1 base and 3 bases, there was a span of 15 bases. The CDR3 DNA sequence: TGTGCCTGGAGTGCAGGGATCGGGCGTGACACTGAAGCTTTCTTT. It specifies CAWSAGIGRDTEAFF.

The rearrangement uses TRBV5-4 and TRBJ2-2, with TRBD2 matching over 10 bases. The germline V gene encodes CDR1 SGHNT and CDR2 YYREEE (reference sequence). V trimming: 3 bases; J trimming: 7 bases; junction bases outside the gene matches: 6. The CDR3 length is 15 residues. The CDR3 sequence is CASSSLAGANGELFF. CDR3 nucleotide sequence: TGTGCCAGCAGCTCCCTAGCGGGAGCAAACGGGGAGCTGTTTTTT.